These 31 T cell receptor beta chains came from one sample sequenced in a study of technical replicates of blood from several donors. Generated by immunoSEQ multiplex PCR, the TCRdb table keeps only in-frame clones and is missing some. The data hold 75,000 or so clones, with around 95% observed a single time. The sequenced material came from T cells isolated from PBMCs. The receptors derive from a human donor in good health.

This clone was detected only once. The chain combines TRBV21-1 with TRBJ1-4; whether TRBD1, the table's D call, matches the DNA was not checked. TRBV21-1 is a pseudogene segment. This CDR3 comprises 15 residues. CDR3 coding DNA: TGTGCCAGCAGCAAAACCCCACAGTTAAATGAAAAACTGTTTTTT. Its protein is CASSKTPQLNEKLFF.

The V and J genes are TRBV5-1 and TRBJ2-2, with D possibly TRBD2 on 5 matching bases. CDR1 and CDR2 from the germline V gene are SGHRS and YFSETQ. Trimming cost V 2 bases and J 5 bases, with 19 bases left between them. The CDR3 has 17 amino acids. The CDR3 spells CASSLAREQRRTGELFF. CDR3 DNA sequence: TGCGCCAGCAGCTTAGCCCGGGAACAGCGACGGACCGGGGAGCTGTTTTTT.

The V gene is TRBV19, the J gene TRBJ1-6; D possibly corresponds to TRBD1 (6 bases). Germline V gene data show CDR1 as LNHDA and CDR2 as SQIVND (reference sequence). The V end was cut by 1 base, the J end by 1 base, with 11 bases between. This CDR3 is built from 17 residues. CDR3 in amino acids: CASSIAGARSYNSPLHF. CDR3 nucleotides: TGTGCCAGTAGTATAGCAGGGGCACGATCCTATAATTCACCCCTCCACTTT.

V is TRBV5-8 and J is TRBJ2-7; the D gene is possibly TRBD1 (6 bases). The CDR3 is 14 amino acids. Trimming took 1 base from V and 2 from J, leaving 10 bases between them. Germline V gives CDR1 SGHTS, CDR2 YDEGEE. CDR3: CASSLSGDTYEQYF. The DNA of the CDR3 is TGTGCCAGCAGCTTGTCAGGGGACACCTACGAGCAGTACTTC.

The DNA for the CDR3 is TGTGCCAGCAGCTTAACACAAAACTATGGCTACACCTTC. It translates to CASSLTQNYGYTF. The chain is built from TRBV25-1 and TRBJ1-2; no definite D call. V was pared by 6 bases and J by 2 bases, with 10 bases between. The CDR3 sequence is 13 residues long. Per germline, CDR1 MGHDK and CDR2 SYGVNS.

The J gene is TRBJ1-3, the V gene TRBV7-2; D not resolved. V dropped 2 bases and J dropped 0 bases, with 11 bases sitting between them. This CDR3 region has 16 residues. From germline, CDR1 is SGHTA and CDR2 FQGNSA. The CDR3 coding sequence is TGTGCCAGCAGCTTACTGCCCGGAGTCTCTGGAAACACCATATATTTT. Protein sequence: CASSLLPGVSGNTIYF.

The CDR3 DNA sequence: TGCGCCAGCACGGGGACAGGGAACACCGGGGAGCTGTTTTTT. Amino acid sequence: CASTGTGNTGELFF. V gene TRBV5-1 combines with J gene TRBJ2-2, with 8 bases aligning to TRBD1. Germline V CDR1 and CDR2: SGHRS, YFSETQ. The V and J ends lost 6 bases and 1 base, in that order; junction bases with no gene match: 2. This CDR3 comprises 14 residues.

The V and J genes are TRBV28 and TRBJ1-4; 8 bases fit TRBD1. Looked up from germline, CDR1 is MDHEN and CDR2 is SYDVKM. CDR3 length equals 13 residues. Trimming at V came to 7 bases and at J to 8 bases, leaving 6 bases not matched to a gene. The CDR3 coding sequence is TGTGCCAGCAACAGGGGGGCGCGGGAAAAACTGTTTTTT. The encoded protein is CASNRGAREKLFF.

This clone appeared a single time. V and J are TRBV4-1 and TRBJ2-7, with D hard to call. The CDR3 sequence is 14 residues long. CDR1 and CDR2 from the germline V gene are MGHRA and YSYEKL. Trimming cost V 1 base and J 0 bases, with 7 bases left between them. The chain's CDR3 is CASSQGVASYEQYF. In DNA, the CDR3 is TGCGCCAGCAGCCAAGGTGTAGCCTCCTACGAGCAGTACTTC.

V gene TRBV27 combines with J gene TRBJ2-7; D is possibly TRBD2 (7 bases). The CDR3 runs to 16 residues. V was pared by 6 bases and J by 0 bases, with 18 bases between. CDR1 is MNHEY and CDR2 is SMNVEV in the germline V gene (reference sequence). The CDR3 bases are TGTGCCAGCAGCGACCATGGGGGGGCCTCCTCCTACGAGCAGTACTTC. Translation: CASSDHGGASSYEQYF.

The chain recombines TRBV2 with TRBJ2-7, with 11 nucleotides matching TRBD2. The CDR3 runs 15 residues. Per germline, CDR1 SNHLY and CDR2 FYNNEI. With V trimmed by 6 bases and J by 2 bases, 6 bases remained unmatched. The CDR3 loop is CASSVLAGAAYEQYF. For the CDR3, the DNA is TGTGCCAGCAGCGTACTAGCGGGAGCGGCCTACGAGCAGTACTTC.

The V call is TRBV2, the J call TRBJ1-5; TRBD1 agrees at 7 bases. This CDR3 has 16 residues. From germline, CDR1 is SNHLY and CDR2 FYNNEI. After removal of 6 bases from V and 3 bases from J, the junction contained 11 bases not matched to a gene. Here the CDR3 reads CASRHRGLADNQPQHF. The CDR3 DNA follows: TGTGCCAGCAGGCACAGGGGATTAGCCGACAATCAGCCCCAGCATTTT. The full variable domain, in which reference TRBV2 and TRBJ1-5 provide the parts outside the CDR3, is EPEVTQTPSHQVTQMGQEVILRCVPISNHLYFYWYRQILGQKVEFLVSFYNNEISEKSEIFDDQFSVERPDGSNFTLKIRSTKLEDSAMYFCASRHRGLADNQPQHFGDGTRLSIL.

The chain has TRBV14 and TRBJ1-1; the D gene is possibly TRBD1 (6 bases). This CDR3 spans 14 amino acids. Germline values: CDR1 SGHDN, CDR2 FVKESK. Deletions cut 4 bases from V and 5 bases from J, with 14 bases between. This CDR3 reads CASSRAGAETEAFF. CDR3 nucleotides: TGTGCCAGCAGCCGGGCAGGGGCCGAAACTGAAGCTTTCTTT.

This clone was counted between two and nine times. This chain connects TRBV6-5 to TRBJ1-6; 11 bases map to TRBD1. The CDR3 runs to 15 residues. V was clipped by 5 bases and J by 7 bases; unmatched bases: 4. CDR1 MNHEY and CDR2 SVGAGI come from the germline V gene. This CDR3 reads CASSGQGASNSPLHF. The CDR3 nucleotides read TGTGCCAGCAGTGGACAGGGGGCTTCAAATTCACCCCTCCACTTT.

The J gene is TRBJ1-1, the V gene TRBV6-1, with 9 bases lining up with TRBD1. The V segment lost 4 bases and the J segment 7 bases; nucleotides outside the gene matches: 10. Germline-derived CDR1 and CDR2 are MNHNS and SASEGT. The CDR3 loop spans 15 amino acids. CDR3 nucleotides: TGTGCCAGCAGTGGGGACAGGGTCCGTTCGGGTGAAGCTTTCTTT. Amino acids: CASSGDRVRSGEAFF.

The gene calls are TRBV29-1 and TRBJ1-2; D unresolved. The CDR3 is 12 residues long. Between the trimmed V and J ends, which lost 6 bases and 1 base, there was a span of 9 bases. Germline V lookup: CDR1 SQVTM, CDR2 ANQGSEA. This CDR3 is CSVGLGNYGYTF. CDR3 nucleotides: TGCAGCGTCGGGTTGGGTAACTATGGCTACACCTTC.

The chain employs TRBV7-6 and TRBJ2-2, with D hard to call. CDR1 is SGHVS, CDR2 FNYEAQ, per germline. There are 14 residues in the CDR3. V lost 5 bases, J lost 0 bases, and 7 bases lay in between. DNA for the CDR3: TGTGCCAGCAGCGTCTACTCGAACACCGGGGAGCTGTTTTTT. Protein product: CASSVYSNTGELFF. The full variable domain, rest sourced from reference TRBV7-6 and TRBJ2-2, is GAGVSQSPRYKVTKRGQDVALRCDPISGHVSLYWYRQALGQGPEFLTYFNYEAQQDKSGLPNDRFSAERPEGSISTLTIQRTEQRDSAMYRCASSVYSNTGELFFGEGSRLTVL.

The V call is TRBV4-2, the J call TRBJ2-7, with 10 bases fitting TRBD2. Looked up from germline, CDR1 is LGHNA and CDR2 is YNFKEQ. After removal of 0 bases from V and 3 bases from J, the junction contained 5 bases not matched to a gene. The CDR3 contains 16 residues. CDR3 in amino acids: CASSQEWLAGVYEQYF. The CDR3 bases are TGTGCCAGCAGCCAAGAATGGCTAGCGGGAGTCTACGAGCAGTACTTC.

This clone was seen a single time. This chain links TRBV28 with TRBJ2-7, with D possibly being TRBD1 (5 bases). The germline V and J ends were trimmed by 4 bases and 4 bases, with 8 bases remaining between them. The CDR3 runs 12 residues. In germline, CDR1 is MDHEN, CDR2 SYDVKM. The CDR3 is CASSSTEYEQYF. CDR3 DNA: TGTGCCAGCAGTTCGACAGAGTACGAGCAGTACTTC.

The chain links TRBV11-3 to TRBJ1-5; perhaps TRBD1 as D (5 bases). The germline gives CDR1 SGHNT, CDR2 YENEEA. V was cut by 2 bases and J by 1 base, with 9 bases left in between. CDR3 length: 15 amino acids. CDR3 amino acids: CASSLWGGSNQPQHF. For the CDR3, the DNA is TGTGCCAGCAGCTTATGGGGCGGCAGCAATCAGCCCCAGCATTTT. Complete variable domain (other parts from reference TRBV11-3 and TRBJ1-5): EAGVVQSPRYKIIEKKQPVAFWCNPISGHNTLYWYLQNLGQGPELLIRYENEEAVDDSQLPKDRFSAERLKGVDSTLKIQPAELGDSAVYLCASSLWGGSNQPQHFGDGTRLSIL.

The chain employs TRBV27 and TRBJ2-1, with 8 nucleotides matching TRBD2. The CDR3 extends over 15 amino acids. V was pared by 9 bases and J by 1 base, with 8 bases of the junction left unmatched. Per the germline V gene, CDR1 is MNHEY and CDR2 is SMNVEV (reference sequence). CDR3 amino acids: CASSIRGGSYNEQFF. Written as DNA, the CDR3 is TGTGCCAGTTCTATCCGGGGGGGGTCCTACAATGAGCAGTTCTTC.

The chain joins TRBV5-1 to TRBJ2-1; 11 bases agree with TRBD2. The V and J ends lost 0 bases and 0 bases, in that order; junction bases with no gene match: 5. This CDR3 has 18 residues. Per the germline V gene, CDR1 is SGHRS and CDR2 is YFSETQ. CDR3 nucleotides: TGCGCCAGCAGCTTGGCCCAACTAGCGGGAGCCTCCTACAATGAGCAGTTCTTC. Translation gives CASSLAQLAGASYNEQFF.

CDR3 sequence reads: CASSPSHRLDQPQHF. CDR3 nucleotide sequence: TGTGCCAGCAGCCCGAGCCACCGATTGGATCAGCCCCAGCATTTT. The gene calls are TRBV5-6 and TRBJ1-5; the D is unclear. This CDR3 region has 15 residues. Trimming pared 4 bases from V and 5 bases from J, leaving 16 bases between. CDR1 SGHDT and CDR2 YYEEEE come from the germline V gene.

V and J are TRBV5-6 and TRBJ2-3, with D tentatively TRBD2 (6 bases). The V end lost 3 bases, the J end lost 0 bases, and 17 bases lay between the germline ends. This CDR3 contains 17 residues. CDR1 and CDR2 from the germline V gene are SGHDT and YYEEEE. CDR3 residues: CASSWGVSGTSTDTQYF. For the CDR3, the DNA is TGTGCCAGCAGCTGGGGGGTGAGCGGAACCAGCACAGATACGCAGTATTTT.

The V call is TRBV5-4, the J call TRBJ1-2, with 9 bases identical to TRBD1. Trimming at V came to 5 bases and at J to 3 bases, leaving 8 bases not matched to a gene. Germline CDR1 reads SGHNT; CDR2 reads YYREEE (reference sequence). The CDR3 extends over 15 amino acids. Here the CDR3 DNA reads TGTGCCAGCAGTAATACAGGGGGCGATGACTATGGCTACACCTTC. It translates to CASSNTGGDDYGYTF.

V is TRBV19 and J is TRBJ1-1, with a weak D call TRBD1 (5 bases). The CDR3 consists of 13 residues. The V end lost 6 bases, the J end lost 2 bases, and 10 bases lay between the germline ends. From germline, CDR1 is LNHDA and CDR2 SQIVND (reference sequence). CDR3 amino acids: CASRPTVNTEAFF. CDR3 bases: TGTGCCAGTAGACCGACAGTTAACACTGAAGCTTTCTTT.

The V call is TRBV6-6, the J call TRBJ2-3; tentative D call: TRBD1 (8 bases). Germline CDR1 MNHNY, CDR2 SVGAGI (reference sequence). The CDR3 totals 16 residues. Trimming shortened V by 4 bases and J by 2 bases, and 16 bases separated the two germline ends. CDR3 protein: CASSWRQGRDTDTQYF. The CDR3 DNA sequence: TGTGCCAGCAGTTGGCGACAGGGGAGGGACACAGATACGCAGTATTTT.

The chain combines TRBV20-1 with TRBJ2-7, with D perhaps TRBD2 (6 bases). Germline-derived CDR1 and CDR2 are DFQATT and SNEGSKA (reference sequence). The CDR3 is made up of 11 amino acids. V was pared by 3 bases and J by 4 bases, with 7 bases between. The CDR3 DNA follows: TGCAGTGCTAGGGAGGGGTACGAGCAGTACTTC. The encoded protein is CSAREGYEQYF.

This chain joins TRBV10-3 and TRBJ1-2; D unresolved. Trimming shortened V by 2 bases and J by 6 bases, and 13 bases separated the two germline ends. The CDR3 sequence is 14 residues long. Germline V CDR1 and CDR2: ENHRY, SYGVKD. The CDR3 nucleotides read TGTGCCATCAGTGAGGAGGGTGGGGTCCATGGCTACACCTTC. It yields the protein CAISEEGGVHGYTF.

The rearrangement uses TRBV4-1 and TRBJ2-3; D remains unclear. This CDR3 has 11 residues. The germline V and J ends were trimmed by 0 bases and 11 bases, with 6 bases remaining between them. CDR1 and CDR2 from the germline V gene are MGHRA and YSYEKL. The CDR3 nucleotides read TGCGCCAGCAGCCAAGATCTTAGGCAGTATTTT. The encoded protein is CASSQDLRQYF.

The rearrangement links TRBV28 to TRBJ2-7; tentatively, D is TRBD2 (5 bases). The CDR3 length is 12 residues. From germline, CDR1 is MDHEN and CDR2 SYDVKM. V was trimmed by 7 bases and J by 6 bases, leaving 13 bases between them. CDR3 DNA sequence: TGTGCCAGCAAGGCGGGCCTTAGCGAGCAGTACTTC. Its protein is CASKAGLSEQYF.